The source of this TCR beta chain is a study of neurological immune-mediated disorders. Study details: There were roughly 34 multiple sclerosis patients; some 31 were relapsing-remitting and 3 were secondary progressive.

A single record per CDR3 protein comes from TCRdb applying MiXCR to the 5' RACE reads. Of about 80,000 distinct CDR3 sequences listed, approximately 4.6% are singletons. This clonotype was detected ten times or more. What it binds is not known. Time point: longitudinal time-point 3. Study outcomes and limitations: There were no CDR3 amino acid sequences shared by expanded clones across subjects, a result suggesting private repertoires in all groups.

Sequences were obtained from PBMCs. This TCR was recovered from a woman aged 60-70 years with multiple sclerosis.

CDR3 in DNA: TGCAGTGCTAGGAAGCTAGCGGGGGGGCTAGCCAAAAACATTCAGTACTTC. Its translation: CSARKLAGGLAKNIQYF. The rearrangement uses TRBV20-1 and TRBJ2-4; 12 bases agree with TRBD2. This CDR3 spans 17 amino acids. With 3 bases clipped from V and 0 bases from J, the junction kept 6 bases outside the gene matches. Germline CDR1 is DFQATT and CDR2 is SNEGSKA (reference sequence).